Listed below are T cell receptor beta chains from one sample, sequenced in a study of cytotoxic CD8 clonotypes in ibrutinib-treated CLL. The protocol was immunoSEQ multiplex PCR, while the TCRdb copy is restricted to in-frame clones and leaves out a portion. The sample lists tens of thousands of clones; approximately 50% were seen once. The specimen comprised PBMCs, sampled after 12 months of ibrutinib treatment. All receptors derive from a human donor with chronic lymphocytic leukemia. The CDR3 runs from the conserved cysteine through the conserved F or W. Fields, in order: clone size, J gene, D gene, V gene, CDR3 DNA, CDR3 protein. A D gene is named only where the DNA matches it firmly. Rows may omit the clone size; those that give it use once, few, many or a size class.

size: -
J: TRBJ2-3
D: -
V: TRBV10-2
DNA: TGCGCCAGTCAACAGGGCTACACAGATACGCAGTATTTT
CDR3: CASQQGYTDTQYF

size: -
J: TRBJ2-7
D: -
V: TRBV7-9
DNA: TGTGCCAGCAGCTTTAGCAGGACTACGATTCACGAGCAGTACTTC
CDR3: CASSFSRTTIHEQYF

size: -
J: TRBJ2-2
D: -
V: TRBV14
DNA: TGTGCCAGCAGCCAAGTCGTCGGAAACACCGGGGAGCTGTTTTTT
CDR3: CASSQVVGNTGELFF

size: -
J: TRBJ2-7
D: TRBD1
V: TRBV28
DNA: TGTGCCAGCAGCCCCCCGGGCCAGGGGGACATACGGCAGTACTTC
CDR3: CASSPPGQGDIRQYF

size: -
J: TRBJ1-4
D: -
V: TRBV5-5
DNA: TGTGCCAGCAGCTTGGACGTCGGTCTGGTGAAAAAACTGTTTTTT
CDR3: CASSLDVGLVKKLFF

size: -
J: TRBJ2-7
D: -
V: TRBV18
DNA: TGTGCCAGCTCCTCCGGAGGATCCGAGCAGTACTTC
CDR3: CASSSGGSEQYF

size: -
J: TRBJ2-1
D: TRBD2
V: TRBV15
DNA: TGTGCCACCAGCAGATTTATACTAGCGGGAGGGAACAATGAGCAGTTCTTC
CDR3: CATSRFILAGGNNEQFF

size: -
J: TRBJ2-1
D: TRBD2
V: TRBV11-2
DNA: TGTGCCAGCAGCTTAGCTAGCGGGATAAAAACCGGTAGGTTCAATGAGCAGTTCTTC
CDR3: CASSLASGIKTGRFNEQFF

size: -
J: TRBJ2-7
D: TRBD1
V: TRBV7-9
DNA: TGTGCCAGCAGCTTCTCCGGGACAGGGGGCTTTTACGAGCAGTACTTC
CDR3: CASSFSGTGGFYEQYF

size: -
J: TRBJ1-2
D: TRBD1
V: TRBV7-8
DNA: TGTGCCAGCAGCTTTTACAGGGGGTCTTCGGGCTACACCTTC
CDR3: CASSFYRGSSGYTF

size: few
J: TRBJ2-3
D: TRBD2
V: TRBV4-1
DNA: TGCGCCAGCAGCCGGACTAGCGGGAGTCCCTCTAGCACAGATACGCAGTATTTT
CDR3: CASSRTSGSPSSTDTQYF

size: -
J: TRBJ2-7
D: TRBD1
V: TRBV7-8
DNA: TGTGCCAGCAGCCTAGGACAGGGCCAGGGCGAGCAGTACTTC
CDR3: CASSLGQGQGEQYF

size: -
J: TRBJ2-7
D: TRBD2
V: TRBV14
DNA: TGTGCCAGCAGCCAAGGGGGACTAGGGGGTAAGCAGTACTTC
CDR3: CASSQGGLGGKQYF

size: many
J: TRBJ1-4
D: TRBD1
V: TRBV15
DNA: TGTGCCACCAGCCGGGGACAGCTTGCAACTAATGAAAAACTGTTTTTT
CDR3: CATSRGQLATNEKLFF

size: few
J: TRBJ1-3
D: -
V: TRBV27
DNA: TGTGCCAGCAGTTTTGTGGCAGGGGGAAACACCATATATTTT
CDR3: CASSFVAGGNTIYF

size: -
J: TRBJ2-1
D: -
V: TRBV27
DNA: TGTGCCAGCAGTTCGAAGGCGGGGCCGACGTTCGAGCAGTTCTTC
CDR3: CASSSKAGPTFEQFF

size: -
J: TRBJ2-3
D: TRBD2
V: TRBV5-1
DNA: TGCGCCAGCAGCCCGGGGGCACTAGCGGGGAGCACAGATACGCAGTATTTT
CDR3: CASSPGALAGSTDTQYF

size: few
J: TRBJ2-3
D: TRBD2
V: TRBV27
DNA: TGTGCCAGCAGTTTTTCACTAGCGGGAGTAGGAGGTACGCAGTATTTT
CDR3: CASSFSLAGVGGTQYF

size: many
J: TRBJ2-7
D: TRBD2
V: TRBV15
DNA: TGTGCCACCAGTAAGAGCGGGAGTTACGAGCAGTACTTC
CDR3: CATSKSGSYEQYF

size: few
J: TRBJ1-2
D: -
V: TRBV4-2
DNA: TGTGCCAGCAGCCAAGATCAAGTGAACTATGGCTACACCTTC
CDR3: CASSQDQVNYGYTF

size: -
J: TRBJ2-1
D: TRBD2
V: TRBV5-1
DNA: TGCGCCAGCAGCTTGGCCGGGGTTAGCGGGGGTGAGCAGTTCTTC
CDR3: CASSLAGVSGGEQFF

size: few
J: TRBJ2-3
D: -
V: TRBV7-9
DNA: TGTGCCAGCAGTCCTAACTTCCATCAGGACAGCACAGATACGCAGTATTTT
CDR3: CASSPNFHQDSTDTQYF

size: -
J: TRBJ1-2
D: -
V: TRBV7-2
DNA: TGTGCCAGCAGCTTAGACAGAGCCTATGGCTACACCTTC
CDR3: CASSLDRAYGYTF

size: -
J: TRBJ1-6
D: -
V: TRBV10-1
DNA: TGCGCCAGCAGTGAGGGGGTCAGCAATAATTCACCCCTCCACTTT
CDR3: CASSEGVSNNSPLHF

size: -
J: TRBJ1-5
D: TRBD1
V: TRBV19
DNA: TGTGCCAGTAGTAGGGACAGTAATCAGCCCCAGCATTTT
CDR3: CASSRDSNQPQHF

size: -
J: TRBJ1-1
D: -
V: TRBV29-1
DNA: TGCAGCGTTCCTAGCCGATCGAACACTGAAGCTTTCTTT
CDR3: CSVPSRSNTEAFF

size: -
J: TRBJ2-7
D: -
V: TRBV13
DNA: TGTGCCAGCAGCTTAAGCCCTGGGGGGTCCTACGAGCAGTACTTC
CDR3: CASSLSPGGSYEQYF

size: -
J: TRBJ2-1
D: TRBD1
V: TRBV25-1
DNA: TGTGCCAGCAGTGCGGACAGGGGATTATGGGATGAGCAGTTCTTC
CDR3: CASSADRGLWDEQFF

size: -
J: TRBJ1-2
D: -
V: TRBV27
DNA: TGTGCCAGCAGTTTACGTGCGGGGGGAGGCTACACCTTC
CDR3: CASSLRAGGGYTF

size: -
J: TRBJ2-7
D: TRBD2
V: TRBV2
DNA: TGTGCCAGCACGGGACTAGCGGGAGTTAATACCTACGAGCAGTACTTC
CDR3: CASTGLAGVNTYEQYF

size: once
J: TRBJ1-5
D: TRBD1
V: TRBV5-1
DNA: TGCGCCAGCAGCTTGGAGGGACAGGGACGTCAGCCCCAGCATTTT
CDR3: CASSLEGQGRQPQHF

size: many
J: TRBJ2-7
D: -
V: TRBV4-2
DNA: TGTGCCAGCAGCCAACCGGATGGCGAGCAGTACTTC
CDR3: CASSQPDGEQYF

size: -
J: TRBJ1-2
D: -
V: TRBV19
DNA: TGTGCCAGTGCCCCCACAGGGCCGGAAGGCTACACCTTC
CDR3: CASAPTGPEGYTF

size: -
J: TRBJ2-2
D: -
V: TRBV7-8
DNA: TGTGCCAGCAGCTTCTCTAGCGTACAAGCCGGGGAGCTGTTTTTT
CDR3: CASSFSSVQAGELFF

size: -
J: TRBJ2-1
D: -
V: TRBV5-8
DNA: TGTGCCAGCAGCTCCTTTAGGCCCAACAATGAGCAGTTCTTC
CDR3: CASSSFRPNNEQFF

size: -
J: TRBJ2-7
D: -
V: TRBV18
DNA: TGTGCCAGCTCACGTGGGGGTGACTACGAGCAGTACTTC
CDR3: CASSRGGDYEQYF

size: -
J: TRBJ1-1
D: -
V: TRBV23-1
DNA: TGCGCCAGCAGTCAATTTTCAGGGCGGAACACTGAAGCTTTCTTT
CDR3: CASSQFSGRNTEAFF

size: -
J: TRBJ2-5
D: -
V: TRBV5-6
DNA: TGTGCCAGCAGCCTTGCTCCTATGAGTGAGACCCAGTACTTC
CDR3: CASSLAPMSETQYF

size: -
J: TRBJ1-1
D: -
V: TRBV20-1
DNA: TGCAGTGCTAACAAGAACACTGAAGCTTTCTTT
CDR3: CSANKNTEAFF

size: -
J: TRBJ1-1
D: -
V: TRBV29-1
DNA: TGCAGCGCGCGGGGAGACGACACTGAAGCTTTCTTT
CDR3: CSARGDDTEAFF

size: -
J: TRBJ2-1
D: TRBD2
V: TRBV18
DNA: TGTGCCAGCTCACCTCCTCTAGCGGGAGGGACCTACAATGAGCAGTTCTTC
CDR3: CASSPPLAGGTYNEQFF

size: -
J: TRBJ1-5
D: -
V: TRBV7-9
DNA: TGTGCCAGCAGCCCCGACGGGATGTCTTCCAATCAGCCCCAGCATTTT
CDR3: CASSPDGMSSNQPQHF

size: -
J: TRBJ2-1
D: -
V: TRBV9
DNA: TGTGCCAGCAGCGCCGCCGAAGGGGGGAGCTCCTACAATGAGCAGTTCTTC
CDR3: CASSAAEGGSSYNEQFF

size: -
J: TRBJ1-1
D: -
V: TRBV28
DNA: TGTGCCAGCGGTCCGCCGACAGGTCGGATGGTCACTGAAGCTTTCTTT
CDR3: CASGPPTGRMVTEAFF

size: -
J: TRBJ1-3
D: -
V: TRBV30
DNA: TGTGCCTGGAGTGTACAAGGGGGTGGAAACACCATATATTTT
CDR3: CAWSVQGGGNTIYF

size: -
J: TRBJ2-5
D: TRBD1
V: TRBV18
DNA: TGTGCCAGCTCACCCCCCTGGACAGGGTTTTTTATGGAGACCCAGTACTTC
CDR3: CASSPPWTGFFMETQYF

size: -
J: TRBJ2-1
D: -
V: TRBV4-1
DNA: TGCGCCAGCAGCCAAGATGATCGGAGCTCCTACAATGAGCAGTTCTTC
CDR3: CASSQDDRSSYNEQFF

size: -
J: TRBJ2-1
D: TRBD2
V: TRBV27
DNA: TGTGCCAGCATCCTCCTGGGTAGCGGGTCCGGGGGGGAGCAGTTCTTC
CDR3: CASILLGSGSGGEQFF

size: -
J: TRBJ2-3
D: -
V: TRBV7-9
DNA: TGTGCCAGCAGTCGCGGCAGTAGCACAGATACGCAGTATTTT
CDR3: CASSRGSSTDTQYF

size: many
J: TRBJ2-1
D: -
V: TRBV9
DNA: TGTGCCAGCAGCCAATCCTGGAACAGCGAATATGAGCAGTTCTTC
CDR3: CASSQSWNSEYEQFF

size: -
J: TRBJ2-7
D: -
V: TRBV6-1
DNA: TGTGCCAGCAGGGGGCGGGACAAGGGATTAGAGCAGTACTTC
CDR3: CASRGRDKGLEQYF

size: once
J: TRBJ2-1
D: -
V: TRBV27
DNA: TGTGCCAGCAGTTCCAACAGGGGGGGCAATGAGCAGTTCTTC
CDR3: CASSSNRGGNEQFF

size: few
J: TRBJ1-2
D: TRBD1
V: TRBV4-2
DNA: TGTGCCAGCAGCTTGGGACAGAGCTATGGCTACACCTTC
CDR3: CASSLGQSYGYTF

size: -
J: TRBJ1-1
D: -
V: TRBV10-3
DNA: TGTGCCATCAGTGGCATCCGGGACGGGACTGAAGCTTTCTTT
CDR3: CAISGIRDGTEAFF